What follows describes a single T cell receptor (beta chain). It lacks a known antigen. No quality values exist for individual bases; no much larger clone is one base distant. From a lookup of the germline V gene, CDR1 and CDR2 are MNHEY and SVGAGI. Compared with germline, V lacks 4 bases and J lacks 8 bases; bases without a gene match: 6. The CDR3 starts with the cysteine, ends with the phenylalanine, and has 15 residues. Just the 45-base CDR3 DNA is kept, in frame starting at base 1. The cohort comprised under 700 healthy bone marrow donors. Cohort members were all nominally healthy when sampled, although unrecorded immune exposures were likely present. The donor tested CMV seronegative, placing the donor among the 350 to 400 seronegative members of the cohort. A peripheral blood sample was collected from each donor, and TCR beta sequencing was performed on peripheral blood mononuclear cells. The Qiagen DNeasy Blood Extraction Kit was used to extract genomic DNA from the blood cell samples.

These data originate in a study of cytomegalovirus exposure and HLA in healthy donors (TCRdb year 2017). As for the study more broadly: An earlier analysis of under 600 of the donors reported approximately 300 Gb of sequence data and 117 million unique TCR beta sequences from 150 million to 200 million T cells. An early release covering 500 to 750 HLA-typed donors comprised about 300 gigabases of sequencing data and around 86 million unique TCR sequences. Among the roughly 410 genotyped donors, approximately 82% belonged to the genetic ancestry cluster associated with self-reported Caucasian donors. The study was designed to test whether signatures of past pathogen exposure could be identified by cataloging public T cell receptors. The study used immunosequencing to profile the T cell repertoires of approximately 640 subjects and linked those repertoires to cytomegalovirus serostatus. Besides the first cohort of around 670 subjects, a separate validation cohort made up of roughly 120 different subjects was used. To predict cytomegalovirus infection status, the study brought together high-throughput TCR immunosequencing, statistical association of individual TCRs with disease status, and machine learning. To study patterns of TCR occurrence, a later analysis re-analyzed previously published TCR beta repertoires from around 660 donors and added high-resolution HLA genotyping. The later analysis used no new phenotypic data to find candidate immune exposures, relying instead on TCR beta sequences and their occurrence across donors. An earlier analysis of about 600 of the donors used high-throughput TCR beta sequencing to judge whether each TCR beta V gene segment behaved as functional or pseudogenic. Donor age, sex, ethnicity and CMV serostatus were compiled alongside the repertoire data. Genome-wide SNP genotypes for about three fifths of the 666 donors were used in a later genetic analysis, which treated that subset as a discovery cohort. All discovery cohort repertoires had been generated on a single sequencing platform. HLA typing included class I and class II loci at four-digit resolution. Typing coverage differed by locus: A, B, C, DRB1 and DQB1 were typed in about 629-640 donors, DQA1 in roughly 510, DPA1 in 606, and DPB1 in just under 480. Because of strong linkage in the cohort, roughly five DR-DQ haplotypes were treated as single units for association and clustering. Among 350 to 400 genotyped donors of the cohort, an average of around 240,000 unique TCR beta nucleotide sequences were sequenced per donor, around 18% of them non-productive. The paper's findings and limits, for the study overall: In a later analysis, several top co-occurrence clusters were reported to appear linked to parvovirus B19, influenza, CMV and Epstein-Barr virus. It was suggested by the authors that the approach could potentially be generalized to other disease states and immunological phenotypes. V-gene and J-gene trimming of TCR beta chains was associated with a missense DCLRE1C variant in a later genetic analysis, and the association was replicated in an independent cohort. The study listed approximately 150 TCR beta chains as associated with cytomegalovirus. The 87-base-pair reads could not distinguish some IMGT-functional V segments, including TRBV6-2 and TRBV6-3, so those segments were excluded. A cluster of highly shared sequence variants was judged likely to be a technical artifact of the sequencing pipeline. In a later analysis, HLA-associated TCR beta chains showed more clonal expansion and lower generation probabilities than non-associated chains that were equally common. In a later genetic analysis, fewer N-insertions in productive TCRs were reported among donors in an Asian-associated ancestry cluster than the roughly 700-donor mean. Correlated functional status among segregating V segments might reflect linkage disequilibrium, but an unknown experimental factor could not be ruled out. Because HLA typing was missing for some donors at each locus, association tests included only the typed subset. In this cohort, only TCR beta chains were sequenced, and detectable features were limited by the absence of alpha or paired-chain data. Strong co-occurrence of HLA alleles, especially DR and DQ, made assigning TCR associations to individual alleles difficult. Because counts were too low, 15 or so rarely observed V segments, including chromosome 9 orphons, were excluded from the earlier analysis of around 590 of the donors. The classifier was reported to diagnose cytomegalovirus status with high specificity and sensitivity in both the original cohort and the validation cohort. In a later analysis, most CMV-associated TCR beta chains were found to appear HLA-restricted, with HLA associations seemingly driven largely by CMV exposure. Most TCR sequences were seen in very few donors, while some public TCRs were found in many individuals. The presence/absence analyses assumed that sequencing depth was roughly uniform across donors, and that assumption may not be true. In an earlier analysis of approximately 590 of the donors, most TCR beta V segments appeared in productive rearrangements about 87% or about 30% of the time, broadly matching IMGT annotations. In vitro tests confirmed that a few of the cytomegalovirus-associated TCR beta chains recognize cytomegalovirus antigens. CMV serostatus was the only immune exposure information available for the cohort. According to a later analysis, TCR association rates differed among HLA loci, with DRB1 alleles showing the most associated TCRs and HLA-C alleles showing the fewest. In a later analysis, about 17,000 TCR beta sequences were associated with specific HLA alleles at a false discovery rate of 0.05. A further reported finding was that TCR beta sequences accurately predicted the HLA-A and HLA-B alleles for most subjects in the first cohort.

Receptors were amplified or captured by the immunoSEQ multiplex PCR assay. For the multiplex PCR, a mixture combining 60 forward primers for TCR Vbeta segments and 13 reverse primers for TCR Jbeta segments was used. Amplification of the CDR3 region of rearranged TCR beta genes was performed with a multiplex PCR assay on genomic DNA. On the Illumina HiSeq System, the amplified TCR beta libraries were sequenced as 87-base-pair reads. As for the authors' bioinformatics: A later analysis counted tens of millions of unique TCR beta chains across the 650 to 800 repertoires, and roughly 10 million of these chains were shared by at least two donors. A nearest-neighbor algorithm error-corrected the raw reads and collapsed the reads into unique sequences, merging closely related sequences to remove PCR and sequencing errors. To assign V, D and J gene segments, CDR3 sequences were aligned to IMGT reference sequences. For a sequence to be retained, a match of at least six nucleotides to both a V gene segment and a J gene segment was required. Rearrangements were classified as productive when the CDR3 lacked stop codons and remained in frame with V and J, and all other rearrangements were classified as non-productive. CDR3 was defined according to IMGT convention as the region running from the second conserved V-encoded cysteine to the conserved J-encoded phenylalanine. The earlier analysis of 450 to 750 of the donors excluded any sequence lacking an unambiguous match to a single V gene segment. An earlier analysis of 587 of the donors called V segments functional above 56.7% productive rearrangements and segregating when the between-donor standard deviation exceeded 5%. A statistical classification framework was built to diagnose cytomegalovirus status from the catalog of TCR beta chain sequences. In a later analysis, V and J genes were assigned by comparing TCR nucleotide sequences against IMGT/GENE-DB human TR gene sequences. The TCRdist pipeline was used in a later analysis to assign CDR3 sequences and most-parsimonious VDJ recombination scenarios. In a later analysis, every TCR beta chain was defined by the combination of its CDR3 amino acid sequence and its V-gene family, and reads without a unique V-gene family were dropped. A later analysis removed several hundred highly shared, low-generation-probability nucleotide sequences to deal with suspected cross-contamination and a sequencing artifact. In a later analysis, a clonal expansion index for each public chain was calculated from normalized within-repertoire ranks of inferred template counts. In a later analysis, generation probabilities were computed with a VDJ recombination model fitted to out-of-frame rearrangements, and the resulting probabilities were checked against IGoR. In a later analysis, TCR-TCR, TCR-HLA and TCR-CMV co-occurrence was scored with hypergeometric tests, and a repertoire-size bias correction was applied to TCR pairs. A later analysis estimated false discovery rates by permuting HLA or CMV assignments 20 times. A later analysis grouped co-occurring TCRs with DBSCAN, adding TCRdist sequence similarity when clustering within HLA-allele-positive subsets. Co-occurrence clustering excluded repertoires with fewer than 30,000 or more than 120,000 public chains, plus five with anomalous nucleotide sharing. Not all clones reach the TCRdb copy of this immuneACCESS table, which keeps in-frame sequences only. Checked studies attribute under half of the gap to unresolved V genes and leave the rest unexplained. The V and J calls and clone size were taken over from that table, and D and trimming were inferred from the DNA. This sample holds about 170,000 clones; around 85% were observed only once. The ten largest clones add up to over 2% of the sample.

Sequencing input: PBMCs. The chain uses TRBV6-5 and TRBJ2-1, with TRBD1 identical over 12 junction bases. The receptor was isolated from a male donor in good health and CMV-seronegative. The nucleotides are TGTGCCAGCAGTTTCGGGACAGGGGGCTGGGATGAGCAGTTCTTC. It codes for CASSFGTGGWDEQFF.